This T cell receptor beta chain derives from a study of cytomegalovirus exposure and HLA in healthy donors. The CDR3 runs to 15 residues. CDR1 SGHDT and CDR2 YYEEEE come from the germline V gene. V dropped 0 bases and J dropped 4 bases, with 13 bases sitting between them. PCR used 60 Vbeta primers and 13 Jbeta primers. TCRdb's copy holds only in-frame clones and misses some; the assay was immunoSEQ multiplex PCR. In the table there are 90,000 to 100,000 clones, roughly 71% of which are singletons. This clone was counted between two and nine times. The chain joins TRBV5-6 to TRBJ1-1; no reliable D call. The sequencing sample was made of PBMCs. This TCR was recovered from a man aged 45-65 years in good health and CMV-seronegative. CDR3 DNA: TGTGCCAGCAGCTTGGTCGGGGTTATGGGCACTGAAGCTTTCTTT. Its translation: CASSLVGVMGTEAFF.